Below are 28 T cell receptor beta chains sequenced from a single sample in a study of blood T cell repertoires in COVID-19. Assay used: immunoSEQ multiplex PCR; TCRdb lists only in-frame clones, some missing. The data contain approximately 160,000 clones, about nine tenths of them singletons. Sequencing was carried out using peripheral blood. The receptors come from a man in his sixties with active or convalescent COVID-19.

The chain links TRBV7-9 to TRBJ1-4, with 9 bases matching TRBD1. V shed 5 bases and J 7 bases; nucleotides not matched to a gene: 5. Germline loops: CDR1 SEHNR, CDR2 FQNEAQ (reference sequence). This CDR3 spans 14 amino acids. CDR3 sequence (DNA): TGTGCCAGCAGCCGGACAGGGGTTAGTGAAAAACTGTTTTTT. Translated, it gives CASSRTGVSEKLFF.

This chain uses TRBV10-3 with TRBJ2-7; 10 bases line up with TRBD2. CDR1 is ENHRY and CDR2 is SYGVKD in the germline V gene. This CDR3 region has 15 residues. Trimming took 5 bases from V and 5 from J; bases not matched to a gene: 9. CDR3 region: CAISTTSGVANEQYF. The CDR3, as DNA: TGTGCCATCAGTACCACTAGCGGGGTGGCTAACGAGCAGTACTTC.

Notes on this clone: This specimen includes other DNA sequences encoding the same CDR3. V is TRBV18 and J is TRBJ1-5, with TRBD1 identical over 8 bases. This CDR3 region has 15 residues. CDR1 is KGHSH, CDR2 LQKENI, per germline. The J segment lost 3 bases and the V segment lost 2 bases, leaving 3 bases of the junction unmatched. CDR3 sequence reads: CASSPGQGDNQPQHF. CDR3 nucleotides: TGTGCCAGCTCACCAGGACAGGGCGACAATCAGCCCCAGCATTTT.

V and J are TRBV2 and TRBJ2-7; 7 positions agree with TRBD2. The CDR3 consists of 12 residues. With V trimmed by 4 bases and J by 3 bases, 0 bases remained unmatched. Germline assignment: CDR1 SNHLY and CDR2 FYNNEI. Here the CDR3 reads CASSGDYYEQYF. In nucleotides, the CDR3 is TGTGCCAGCAGTGGGGACTACTACGAGCAGTACTTC. Based on the CDR3 plus reference TRBV2 and TRBJ2-7, the full variable domain is EPEVTQTPSHQVTQMGQEVILRCVPISNHLYFYWYRQILGQKVEFLVSFYNNEISEKSEIFDDQFSVERPDGSNFTLKIRSTKLEDSAMYFCASSGDYYEQYFGPGTRLTVT.

CDR3 sequence: CASSQDPSANTDTQYF. The CDR3 region has the DNA TGCGCCAGCAGCCAAGATCCTAGCGCCAACACAGATACGCAGTATTTT. This chain joins TRBV4-1 and TRBJ2-3; D might be TRBD2 (6 bases). Trimming shortened V by 0 bases and J by 2 bases, and 12 bases separated the two germline ends. This CDR3 is 16 amino acids long. CDR1 and CDR2 from the germline V gene are MGHRA and YSYEKL.

Turning to this clone: This same CDR3 is encoded by further DNA sequences in the sample. The chain recombines TRBV7-2 with TRBJ2-5, with a possible D match to TRBD2 (6 bases). Germline CDR1 reads SGHTA; CDR2 reads FQGNSA. The CDR3 is 13 amino acids. Between the trimmed V and J ends, which lost 1 base and 5 bases, there was a span of 8 bases. CDR3 residues: CASSLVGGETQYF. In DNA form, the CDR3 reads TGTGCCAGCAGCTTAGTTGGGGGGGAGACCCAGTACTTC.

The chain links TRBV2 to TRBJ2-5; D might be TRBD2 (7 bases). CDR1 SNHLY and CDR2 FYNNEI come from the germline V gene. Trimming left V 3 bases short and J 5 bases short, with 13 bases between. The CDR3 contains 14 residues. CDR3 region: CASSDGGGVETQYF. As DNA, the CDR3 is TGTGCCAGCAGTGATGGGGGGGGCGTGGAGACCCAGTACTTC.

As regards this clone: The same CDR3 can be traced to other DNA sequences in this sample. V and J are TRBV18 and TRBJ1-2, with 7 bases identical to TRBD1. CDR1 is KGHSH and CDR2 is LQKENI in the germline V gene. This CDR3 contains 13 residues. V lost 6 bases and J lost 3; bases outside the gene matches: 4. CDR3 sequence: CASSPGTDYGYTF. Here the CDR3 DNA reads TGTGCCAGCTCTCCCGGGACAGACTATGGCTACACCTTC.

This chain connects TRBV7-2 to TRBJ2-7, with TRBD1 matching over 7 bases. Germline-derived CDR1 and CDR2 are SGHTA and FQGNSA. This CDR3 is 16 amino acids long. V dropped 2 bases and J dropped 4; count of bases not matched to a gene: 11. This CDR3 reads CASSLSSPGQQYEQYF. The DNA for the CDR3 is TGTGCCAGCAGCTTAAGTTCCCCGGGACAGCAATACGAGCAGTACTTC.

The chain employs TRBV6-5 and TRBJ1-6; TRBD1 aligns across 9 bases. Losses at the gene ends were 6 bases for V and 6 bases for J; bases not matched to a gene: 3. Germline CDR1 and CDR2: MNHEY and SVGAGI. The CDR3 has 14 residues. DNA of the CDR3: TGTGCCAGCAGCATACAGGGGGCTAATTCACCCCTCCACTTT. It specifies CASSIQGANSPLHF.

The chain combines TRBV29-1 with TRBJ2-6, with TRBD1 matching over 11 bases. The CDR3 runs to 14 residues. V lost 6 bases, J lost 2 bases, and 0 bases stayed unmatched. Germline V gene data show CDR1 as SQVTM and CDR2 as ANQGSEA. The DNA for the CDR3 is TGCAGCGTGGGACAGGGGGCTGGGGCCAACGTCCTGACTTTC. Translation gives CSVGQGAGANVLTF. The entire variable domain, with the rest obtained from reference TRBV29-1 and TRBJ2-6, is as follows: SAVISQKPSRDICQRGTSLTIQCQVDSQVTMMFWYRQQPGQSLTLIATANQGSEATYESGFVIDKFPISRPNLTFSTLTVSNMSPEDSSIYLCSVGQGAGANVLTFGAGSRLTVL.

This clone was recorded only once. The rearrangement uses TRBV4-2 and TRBJ1-2; 7 bases align to TRBD1. V was pared by 1 base and J by 7 bases, with 9 bases of the junction left unmatched. Germline-derived CDR1 and CDR2 are LGHNA and YNFKEQ. The CDR3 covers 15 residues. CDR3 protein: CASSQGGTESAGYTF. The CDR3 DNA follows: TGTGCCAGCAGCCAAGGCGGGACAGAGTCTGCTGGCTACACCTTC.

A single count supports this clone. The V call is TRBV2, the J call TRBJ2-5, with TRBD1 matching 7 bases. V was clipped by 1 base and J by 1 base; unmatched bases: 3. This CDR3 spans 15 amino acids. Per germline, CDR1 SNHLY and CDR2 FYNNEI. CDR3: CASSEVRTGQETQYF. The CDR3 DNA follows: TGTGCCAGCAGTGAAGTTAGGACAGGCCAAGAGACCCAGTACTTC.

The sample holds one count of this clone. V is TRBV3-1 (or the pseudogene TRBV3-2) and J is TRBJ2-7, with D possibly matching TRBD1 (6 bases). Germline-derived CDR1 and CDR2 are LGHDT and YNNKEL (reference sequence). This CDR3 has 14 residues. Between the trimmed V and J ends, which lost 4 bases and 0 bases, there was a span of 10 bases. CDR3 protein: CASSRTAASYEQYF. The CDR3, as DNA: TGTGCCAGCAGCCGGACAGCCGCCTCCTACGAGCAGTACTTC.

V gene TRBV10-3 combines with J gene TRBJ2-5, with D tentatively TRBD2 (5 bases). The germline CDR1 and CDR2 sequences are ENHRY and SYGVKD. The CDR3 consists of 13 residues. The V and J ends lost 7 bases and 4 bases respectively, with 13 bases between them. CDR3 in DNA: TGTGCCATCAAGGGAGTTCGGGGAGAGACCCAGTACTTC. Translating it yields CAIKGVRGETQYF.

The V and J genes are TRBV11-2 and TRBJ2-5; 8 bases match TRBD2. Germline V gene lookup returns CDR1 SGHAT and CDR2 FQNNGV. Trimming removed 2 bases from V and 5 bases from J; junction bases left unmatched: 7. The CDR3 is 15 residues long. In DNA, the CDR3 is TGTGCCAGCAGCTTACTCGGGGGGGCCGTGGAGACCCAGTACTTC. Its protein product is CASSLLGGAVETQYF.

The chain combines TRBV4-2 with TRBJ2-5; TRBD2 aligns across 10 bases. Germline V gene lookup returns CDR1 LGHNA and CDR2 YNFKEQ. With 7 bases clipped from V and 5 bases from J, the junction kept 19 bases outside the gene matches. The CDR3 has 18 residues. CDR3 nucleotide sequence: TGTGCCAGCACCTCCCGTTTGGGGAGCGGGGGGGCCCGGGAGACCCAGTACTTC. Protein: CASTSRLGSGGARETQYF.

Notes on this clone: Additional DNA sequences in this sample encode the identical CDR3. This chain links TRBV19 with TRBJ2-2, with 7 positions matching TRBD1. Germline V gene lookup returns CDR1 LNHDA and CDR2 SQIVND (reference sequence). The CDR3 is 15 amino acids. J gave up 2 bases and V 3 bases, and 3 bases lay outside the gene matches. The CDR3 protein is CASSIGQANTGELFF. The CDR3 DNA reads TGTGCCAGTAGTATCGGACAGGCAAACACCGGGGAGCTGTTTTTT.

The sample holds one count of this clone. The chain recombines TRBV19 with TRBJ1-2; D might be TRBD1 (5 bases). Germline loops: CDR1 LNHDA, CDR2 SQIVND (reference sequence). There are 14 residues in the CDR3. The germline V and J ends were trimmed by 3 bases and 6 bases, with 14 bases remaining between them. CDR3 sequence: CASSISGGANGYTF. CDR3 nucleotides: TGTGCCAGTAGTATCTCCGGAGGGGCAAATGGCTACACCTTC.

This clone was recorded once. The chain is built from TRBV14 and TRBJ2-2, with TRBD2 as a possible D gene (5 bases). The CDR3 contains 14 residues. The V gene lost 4 bases and the J gene lost 7 bases, with 13 bases spanning the gap. Per the germline V gene, CDR1 is SGHDN and CDR2 is FVKESK. This CDR3 is CASSPRGYFGELFF. The CDR3 DNA reads as TGTGCCAGCAGCCCAAGAGGGTATTTCGGGGAGCTGTTTTTT.

The rearrangement uses TRBV10-2 and TRBJ2-1; D not certain. The CDR3 has 12 residues. CDR1 and CDR2 (germline): WSHSY, SAAADI. V was pared by 4 bases and J by 4 bases, with 5 bases between. The CDR3 nucleotides read TGCGCCAGCAGTGCCCCTTACAATGAGCAGTTCTTC. Protein sequence: CASSAPYNEQFF.

This clone was observed a handful of times. The chain carries TRBV18 and TRBJ1-5, with TRBD1 matching over 10 bases. Germline CDR1 and CDR2: KGHSH and LQKENI. The J segment lost 2 bases and the V segment lost 1 base, leaving 11 bases of the junction unmatched. This CDR3 comprises 19 residues. The CDR3 region is CASSPRDRGGGTGNQPQHF. The CDR3 nucleotides read TGTGCCAGCTCACCACGGGACAGGGGAGGTGGCACTGGCAATCAGCCCCAGCATTTT.

The chain is built from TRBV6-5 and TRBJ1-2; a possible D gene is TRBD1 (6 bases). This CDR3 is built from 12 residues. V dropped 4 bases and J dropped 5 bases, with 8 bases sitting between them. The germline gives CDR1 MNHEY, CDR2 SVGAGI. In nucleotides, the CDR3 is TGTGCCAGCAGTTTCCAGGGGTATGGCTACACCTTC. This codes for CASSFQGYGYTF.

The CDR3, as DNA: TGTGCCAGCCGTCCCCGGACTAGCGGGAGCTACGAGCAGTACTTC. It specifies CASRPRTSGSYEQYF. The chain joins TRBV27 to TRBJ2-7; 13 nucleotides agree with TRBD2. The CDR3 is 15 residues long. V trimming: 8 bases; J trimming: 3 bases; junction bases outside the gene matches: 7. The V gene's germline CDR1 is MNHEY and CDR2 SMNVEV (reference sequence).

The table lists this clone with a count of one. The gene calls are TRBV7-2 and TRBJ1-3; 7 bases match TRBD1. Losses at the gene ends were 2 bases for V and 4 bases for J; bases not matched to a gene: 8. CDR3 length: 16 amino acids. The germline gives CDR1 SGHTA, CDR2 FQGNSA. The CDR3 spells CASSLSSGTEGNTIYF. For the CDR3, the DNA is TGTGCCAGCAGCTTATCTTCCGGGACAGAAGGAAACACCATATATTTT.

J is TRBJ2-3 and V is TRBV7-2; 15 bases agree with TRBD2. Germline V gene data show CDR1 as SGHTA and CDR2 as FQGNSA. The CDR3 extends over 20 amino acids. V lost 0 bases to trimming and J lost 4 bases; unmatched junction nucleotides: 11. The DNA of the CDR3 is TGTGCCAGCAGCTTAGCACCTCCGGGACTAGCGGGGGGCGCTGCAGATACGCAGTATTTT. It yields the protein CASSLAPPGLAGGAADTQYF.

This chain joins TRBV5-1 and TRBJ1-4, with a possible D match to TRBD1 (5 bases). CDR1 SGHRS and CDR2 YFSETQ come from the germline V gene. Trimming cost V 8 bases and J 4 bases, with 12 bases left between them. The CDR3 has 13 amino acids. This CDR3 reads CARGIGDNEKLFF. In nucleotides, the CDR3 is TGCGCCAGGGGGATAGGGGATAATGAAAAACTGTTTTTT.

The chain employs TRBV5-1 and TRBJ2-5; D gene uncertain. Germline V gene sequence: CDR1 SGHRS, CDR2 YFSETQ. CDR3 length equals 14 residues. Trimming removed 0 bases at V and 2 bases at J, with 8 bases between. The CDR3 is CASSLGGAQETQYF. The CDR3 nucleotides are TGCGCCAGCAGCTTGGGAGGCGCGCAAGAGACCCAGTACTTC.